A selection of T cell receptor beta chains follows, all from one sample in a study of cytomegalovirus exposure and HLA in healthy donors. Sequenced by immunoSEQ multiplex PCR; TCRdb stores in-frame clones only, minus some. The table shows about 97,000 clones, with about three quarters occurring only once. The material sequenced was PBMCs. Source of these receptors: a man between 40 and 49 years old in good health and CMV-seronegative. CDR3s include the opening cysteine and the closing phenylalanine or tryptophan. Each record gives: D gene, V gene, clone size, J gene, CDR3 DNA, CDR3 protein. D genes are given only for firm matches. Size values are once, few and many counts, or a class for expanded clones, and some rows have none.

.	TRBV6-1	.	TRBJ2-7	TGTGCCAGCAGTGAAGCGCAGGGGATCAGCGAGCAGTACTTC	CASSEAQGISEQYF
TRBD1	TRBV18	once	TRBJ2-7	TGTGCCAGCTCACCAGGGACAGGGGGCGACGAGCAGTACTTC	CASSPGTGGDEQYF
TRBD1	TRBV7-6	.	TRBJ1-5	TGTGCCAGCAGCTTCCCGGGAGGGGGCACTTATCAGCCCCAGCATTTT	CASSFPGGGTYQPQHF
.	TRBV2	.	TRBJ1-2	TGTGCCAGCACGGGGTCTGGCTATGGCTACACCTTC	CASTGSGYGYTF
TRBD1	TRBV4-1	.	TRBJ2-6	TGCGCCAGCAGCCAAAGACAGGGGGCCAACTCTGGGGCCAACGTCCTGACTTTC	CASSQRQGANSGANVLTF
TRBD1	TRBV5-1	.	TRBJ1-1	TGCGCCAGCAGCTATCCGGGACAGGGGATCCAAGCTTTCTTT	CASSYPGQGIQAFF
.	TRBV2	few	TRBJ1-1	TGTGCCAGCAGTGGTAACCTAAACACTGAAGCTTTCTTT	CASSGNLNTEAFF
TRBD1	TRBV4-1	.	TRBJ2-2	TGCGCCAGCAGCTTTCGGACAGGGGAATCGGCCGGGGAGCTGTTTTTT	CASSFRTGESAGELFF
.	TRBV19	few	TRBJ2-3	TGTGCCAGTAGGGAAACAGGACGCACAGATACGCAGTATTTT	CASRETGRTDTQYF
.	TRBV6-5	.	TRBJ2-1	TGTGCCAGCAGTTACTCTTATGCAGGGTACTACAATGAGCAGTTCTTC	CASSYSYAGYYNEQFF
TRBD2	TRBV4-2	few	TRBJ2-1	TGTGCCAGCAGCCAGGAAGGGACTAGCTTGTTCAATGAGCAGTTCTTC	CASSQEGTSLFNEQFF
.	TRBV2	.	TRBJ1-4	TGTGCCAGCAATGGGGCAAGGACTAATGAAAAACTGTTTTTT	CASNGARTNEKLFF
TRBD1	TRBV6-8	.	TRBJ2-5	TGTGCCAGCAGGACCGGGACAGGGACGAAAAAAGAGACCCAGTACTTC	CASRTGTGTKKETQYF
TRBD2	TRBV19	.	TRBJ2-7	TGTGCCAGTAGTAATATCCCGGGACTAGCGGGGAACACCTACGAGCAGTACTTC	CASSNIPGLAGNTYEQYF
.	TRBV9	.	TRBJ1-2	TGTGCCAGCAGCGCGAGGGACACCTTTCACTATGGCTACACCTTC	CASSARDTFHYGYTF
.	TRBV5-4	.	TRBJ1-2	TGTGCCAGCAACCCGAGGGGGGGCGTTTATGGCTACACCTTC	CASNPRGGVYGYTF
TRBD1	TRBV19	.	TRBJ1-2	TGTGCCAGTAACATCCGGGACAGCTATGGCTACACCTTC	CASNIRDSYGYTF
TRBD1	TRBV28	few	TRBJ1-4	TGTGCCAGCAGTATGACAGGGGGGAATGAAAAACTGTTTTTT	CASSMTGGNEKLFF
.	TRBV1	.	TRBJ2-3	TGCACCAGCAGCCAAAAGGGACTTAACACAGATACGCAGTATTTT	CTSSQKGLNTDTQYF
TRBD1	TRBV5-1	.	TRBJ1-1	TGCGCCAGCGCGACAGGGGTGAACACTGAAGCTTTCTTT	CASATGVNTEAFF
.	TRBV7-3	.	TRBJ1-6	TGTGCCAGCAGTCAAACAGGGAGGGCTAATTCACCCCTCCACTTT	CASSQTGRANSPLHF
TRBD1	TRBV11-3	.	TRBJ2-2	TGTGCCAGCAGCTTAGGCCGGGACAGGGGTATTTCCGGGGAGCTGTTTTTT	CASSLGRDRGISGELFF
.	TRBV4-2	few	TRBJ2-2	TGTGCCAGCAGCCGTCCCTCCGGGGGCGGGGGGAACACCGGGGAGCTGTTTTTT	CASSRPSGGGGNTGELFF
TRBD1	TRBV7-2	.	TRBJ1-3	TGTGCCAGCAGCTTAGGCAGGGGGCAAGGAAACACCATATATTTT	CASSLGRGQGNTIYF
TRBD1	TRBV5-1	.	TRBJ1-2	TGCGCCAGCAGCTCGTACTTCCTTGCTACAGGGGAACGCTACACCTTC	CASSSYFLATGERYTF
.	TRBV21-1	.	TRBJ2-1	TGTGCCAGCAGCAAACCGGAGGGACAGGGTATAAATGAGCAGTTCTTC	CASSKPEGQGINEQFF
.	TRBV5-8	.	TRBJ2-7	TGTGCCAGCAGCCTAACAGGGAGGGGGTACTACGAGCAGTACTTC	CASSLTGRGYYEQYF
TRBD2	TRBV7-2	.	TRBJ2-3	TGTGCCAGCAGCTTACGACTAGCGGGGGACTTTAGCACAGATACGCAGTATTTT	CASSLRLAGDFSTDTQYF
TRBD1	TRBV19	.	TRBJ1-1	TGTGCCAGTGGGACAGGGGGGACGAGGGGGACTGAAGCTTTCTTT	CASGTGGTRGTEAFF
.	TRBV11-2	.	TRBJ1-1	TGTGCCAGCAGCTTAGTCGGCGGCAAATCTGAAGCTTTCTTT	CASSLVGGKSEAFF
.	TRBV7-9	.	TRBJ2-3	TGTGCCAGCACCCGCACAGGCTCTAGCACAGATACGCAGTATTTT	CASTRTGSSTDTQYF
TRBD2	TRBV7-2	.	TRBJ2-3	TGTGCCAGCAGCTTAGGTCGCTCTAGCGGGGGGGCAGATACGCAGTATTTT	CASSLGRSSGGADTQYF
.	TRBV5-4	.	TRBJ1-4	TGTGCCAGCAGCTTGGACTCCGGGAGGAGTGAAAAACTGTTTTTT	CASSLDSGRSEKLFF
.	TRBV5-4	.	TRBJ1-6	TGTGCCAGCCAGACAAGCTATTCACATAATTCACCCCTCCACTTT	CASQTSYSHNSPLHF
.	TRBV30	few	TRBJ1-5	TGTGCCTGGAGTACGGGGTCAAGTCCGCCGCTGCATTTT	CAWSTGSSPPLHF
.	TRBV7-2	.	TRBJ2-1	TGTGCCAGCAGCTTAGCGGTGGGGCCCTACAATGAGCAGTTCTTC	CASSLAVGPYNEQFF
TRBD1	TRBV23-1	once	TRBJ2-7	TGCGCCAGCACCACAGGGGCCTCTTACGAGCAGTACTTC	CASTTGASYEQYF
.	TRBV5-6	.	TRBJ1-5	TGTGCCAGCAGCTTGGACGGGACTTATAGCAATCAGCCCCAGCATTTT	CASSLDGTYSNQPQHF
.	TRBV10-1	.	TRBJ2-7	TGCGCCAGCAGAGAAGTGACAGTACCCGAGCTCCTACGAGAGCAGTACTTC	CASREVTVPELLREQYF
.	TRBV5-1	.	TRBJ1-3	TGCGCCAGCAGCTTGGACGGGACTGGAAACACCATATATTTT	CASSLDGTGNTIYF
.	TRBV19	.	TRBJ1-2	TGTGCCAGTAGTATTACAAAGGGGGTATACACCTTC	CASSITKGVYTF
.	TRBV7-8	.	TRBJ1-2	TGTGCCAGCAGCTTAGCGGGCAGGAACTATGGCTACACCTTC	CASSLAGRNYGYTF
.	TRBV6-1	.	TRBJ2-7	TGTGCCAGCAGTGAAGATGCCGGGAGCTCCTACGAGCAGTACTTC	CASSEDAGSSYEQYF
.	TRBV4-1	.	TRBJ2-7	TGCGCCAGCAGCCAAGTGCTCAGGGTAAGATACGAGCAGTACTTC	CASSQVLRVRYEQYF
TRBD2	TRBV5-6	.	TRBJ2-3	TGTGCCAGCAGCGGTTTAAGCGGGGGCACAGATACGCAGTATTTT	CASSGLSGGTDTQYF
TRBD1	TRBV5-5	.	TRBJ2-7	TGTGCCAGCAGCTTGGCTCCGGGACAGATAACGTACTTC	CASSLAPGQITYF